The 21 T cell receptor beta chains below all came from one sample that was sequenced in a study of response to subunit inactivated influenza vaccine. MiXCR was run by TCRdb on the RT-PCR reads, yielding one entry per CDR3 protein. The repertoire holds 500,000 to 750,000 distinct CDR3 sequences, with approximately 15% as singletons. This sample comprised PBMCs from blood, obtained roughly 12 days after vaccination. Source of these receptors: a man over 45 who received an inactivated influenza vaccine.

This clonotype appeared many times. This chain joins TRBV5-1 and TRBJ2-7; possibly TRBD2 for D (6 bases). The V and J ends lost 0 bases and 7 bases respectively, with 11 bases between them. The CDR3 length is 13 residues. The germline gives CDR1 SGHRS, CDR2 YFSETQ. CDR3 nucleotide sequence: TGCGCCAGCAGCTTGGAGGGCGCGGGAGAGCAGTACTTC. It translates to CASSLEGAGEQYF.

This chain joins TRBV29-1 and TRBJ1-2; D uncertain. The CDR3 covers 11 residues. From germline, CDR1 is SQVTM and CDR2 ANQGSEA. The V and J ends lost 1 base and 8 bases respectively, with 8 bases between them. CDR3 region: CSVEVGRGYTF. In DNA form, the CDR3 reads TGCAGCGTTGAAGTCGGTCGGGGCTACACCTTC.

This clonotype was counted between two and nine times. The rearrangement uses TRBV7-9 and TRBJ2-5, with 9 bases fitting TRBD1. In germline, CDR1 is SEHNR, CDR2 FQNEAQ (reference sequence). Trimming cost V 7 bases and J 5 bases; bases outside gene matches: 8. CDR3 size: 14 residues. The CDR3 region is CASTPRGQGETQYF. In nucleotides, the CDR3 is TGTGCCAGCACCCCGAGGGGACAGGGCGAGACCCAGTACTTC. The full variable domain, its missing parts supplied by reference TRBV7-9 and TRBJ2-5, is DTGVSQNPRHKITKRGQNVTFRCDPISEHNRLYWYRQTLGQGPEFLTYFQNEAQLEKSRLLSDRFSAERPKGSFSTLEIQRTEQGDSAMYLCASTPRGQGETQYFGPGTRLLVL.

This clonotype was detected a few times. The chain couples TRBV11-2 to TRBJ2-1, with TRBD2 matching over 10 bases. Trimming cost V 5 bases and J 5 bases; bases outside gene matches: 15. CDR1 and CDR2 from the germline V gene are SGHAT and FQNNGV. This CDR3 comprises 18 residues. CDR3 DNA sequence: TGTGCCAGCAGCCCCGGTGTAAGAGGACTAGCGGTCCACAATGAGCAGTTCTTC. Its protein is CASSPGVRGLAVHNEQFF.

As for this clonotype: At one of its ends the junction is not consistent with the germline gene, which may arise from a read error. This chain uses TRBV6-2 or TRBV6-3 with TRBJ2-7; no firm D call. The CDR3 has 14 amino acids. The germline CDR1 and CDR2 sequences are MNHEY and SVGEGT. The DNA for the CDR3 is TGTGCCAGCAGTTATAGTGACGGAACCTACGAGCATTACTTC. It specifies CASSYSDGTYEHYF.

At least ten counts were recorded for this clonotype. V usage is TRBV20-1 and J usage is TRBJ2-7; the match to TRBD1 covers 7 bases. The CDR3 is 14 residues long. From germline, CDR1 is DFQATT and CDR2 SNEGSKA (reference sequence). The trim removed 1 base at V and 2 bases at J, leaving 5 bases unmatched. CDR3 DNA sequence: TGCAGTGCTAGAGTCCCAGACAGGGCCTACGAGCAGTACTTC. Its protein product is CSARVPDRAYEQYF.

The sample holds a few counts of this clonotype. J is TRBJ2-1 and V is TRBV7-2, with unresolved D. Germline V gene sequence: CDR1 SGHTA, CDR2 FQGNSA. The CDR3 runs 11 residues. V was clipped by 0 bases and J by 10 bases, with 4 bases between them. In nucleotides, the CDR3 is TGTGCCAGCAGCTTAGCGGAAGAGCAGTTCTTC. Its protein product is CASSLAEEQFF.

V is TRBV11-2 and J is TRBJ2-6; D not resolved. Trimming cost V 8 bases and J 0 bases, with 23 bases left between them. The germline CDR1 and CDR2 sequences are SGHAT and FQNNGV. The CDR3 runs 19 residues. This chain's CDR3 is CASGSPLLDRSSGANVLTF. The CDR3 DNA follows: TGTGCCAGCGGCTCACCTCTCCTTGACCGAAGCTCTGGGGCCAACGTCCTGACTTTC.

The chain is built from TRBV4-2 and TRBJ2-2, with D possibly matching TRBD2 (5 bases). V was trimmed by 1 base and J by 6 bases, leaving 15 bases between them. The CDR3 runs to 16 residues. Per the germline V gene, CDR1 is LGHNA and CDR2 is YNFKEQ. The CDR3 region has the DNA TGTGCCAGCAGCCAAGTGGAGGCGCGAGGTGCCGGGGAGCTGTTTTTT. Translating gives CASSQVEARGAGELFF.

This clonotype was recorded a few times. The chain uses TRBV5-4 and TRBJ1-5, with TRBD1 identical over 9 bases. CDR3 size: 16 residues. V lost 0 bases, J lost 1 base, and 2 bases stayed unmatched. Germline V gives CDR1 SGHNT, CDR2 YYREEE (reference sequence). CDR3 loop: CASSLEGTGSNQPQHF. The CDR3 DNA reads TGTGCCAGCAGCTTGGAGGGGACAGGGAGCAATCAGCCCCAGCATTTT.

This clonotype was found many times. J is TRBJ2-2 and V is TRBV12-3 or TRBV12-4, with 12 bases identical to TRBD2. Trimming cost V 6 bases and J 7 bases; bases outside gene matches: 6. CDR3 length: 15 residues. The CDR3 coding sequence is TGTGCCAGCAGCACCCTAGCGGGAGGGTTCGGGGAGCTGTTTTTT. Residues: CASSTLAGGFGELFF.

This CDR3 is CASGTGTLYEQYF. The DNA for the CDR3 is TGTGCCAGCGGAACAGGGACACTTTACGAGCAGTACTTC. V gene TRBV7-9 combines with J gene TRBJ2-7; D might be TRBD1 (6 bases). Trimming left V 8 bases short and J 4 bases short, with 15 bases between. The CDR3 is 13 residues long. Germline-derived CDR1 and CDR2 are SEHNR and FQNEAQ (reference sequence).

This chain links TRBV11-2 with TRBJ2-7; possible D gene TRBD1, 6 bases. The CDR3 sequence is 18 residues long. V was shortened by 4 bases and J by 8 bases, with 30 bases between the two germline ends. Germline-derived CDR1 and CDR2 are SGHAT and FQNNGV. CDR3: CASSSQPGHLPGERKQYF. In DNA, the CDR3 is TGTGCCAGCAGCTCCCAACCGGGACACCTACCCGGGGAGCGAAAGCAGTACTTC.

The chain combines TRBV4-2 with TRBJ2-5; 14 nucleotides match TRBD2. Per germline, CDR1 LGHNA and CDR2 YNFKEQ. This CDR3 is 19 amino acids long. V lost 4 bases, J lost 0 bases, and 10 bases stayed unmatched. The CDR3 region has the DNA TGTGCCAGCAGCCCAGAGGGGACTAGCGGGGGTCCGTACCAAGAGACCCAGTACTTC. It yields the protein CASSPEGTSGGPYQETQYF.

The J gene is TRBJ2-1, the V gene TRBV7-6; 10 nucleotides match TRBD2. Germline V gene data show CDR1 as SGHVS and CDR2 as FNYEAQ. V shed 5 bases, J shed 2 bases, and the junction held 18 bases outside the gene matches. The CDR3 has 20 residues. In DNA form, the CDR3 reads TGTGCCAGCAGCACCCCGGGACAACAACGAGCGGGAGGGCCCTACAATGAGCAGTTCTTC. Its translation: CASSTPGQQRAGGPYNEQFF.

CDR3 in DNA: TGTGCCAGCAGTTACCGGACTAGCGGGGAGTCCTACGAGCAGTACTTC. The encoded protein is CASSYRTSGESYEQYF. The chain joins TRBV6-5 to TRBJ2-7, with 12 bases fitting TRBD2. The CDR3 covers 16 residues. With V trimmed by 2 bases and J by 1 base, 3 bases remained unmatched. The germline V gene encodes CDR1 MNHEY and CDR2 SVGAGI.

The genes are TRBV24-1 and TRBJ2-3; D possibly corresponds to TRBD1 (6 bases). V was cut by 4 bases and J by 4 bases, with 20 bases left in between. This CDR3 comprises 17 residues. Germline values: CDR1 KGHDR, CDR2 SFDVKD. CDR3 in amino acids: CATSDALGRGGSDTQYF. CDR3 coding DNA: TGTGCCACCAGTGACGCTTTGGGCAGGGGTGGGTCAGATACGCAGTATTTT.

This chain uses TRBV12-3 or TRBV12-4 with TRBJ1-3; a possible D gene is TRBD1 (6 bases). The CDR3 is 13 amino acids. The V end was cut by 6 bases, the J end by 4 bases, with 10 bases between. The CDR3 coding sequence is TGTGCCAGCAGGCCCGGACAGGGAAACACCATATATTTT. Amino acids: CASRPGQGNTIYF.

This chain links TRBV20-1 with TRBJ1-6, with TRBD1 matching over 7 bases. The CDR3 length is 16 residues. The trim removed 3 bases at V and 0 bases at J, leaving 5 bases unmatched. Per the germline V gene, CDR1 is DFQATT and CDR2 is SNEGSKA (reference sequence). Written as DNA, the CDR3 is TGCAGTGCTAGTAACAGGGGTAGCTCCTATAATTCACCCCTCCACTTT. This gives the protein CSASNRGSSYNSPLHF.

The sample holds a few counts of this clonotype. The gene calls are TRBV12-3 or TRBV12-4 and TRBJ2-5; 12 nucleotides line up with TRBD2. The CDR3 loop spans 18 amino acids. V lost 2 bases, J lost 4 bases, and 11 bases stayed unmatched. The CDR3 sequence is CASSLLAGGRIGIETQYF. For the CDR3, the DNA is TGTGCCAGCAGTTTACTAGCGGGGGGGCGGATCGGGATAGAGACCCAGTACTTC.

This chain uses TRBV15 with TRBJ2-3, with D perhaps TRBD1 or TRBD2 (5 bases each). V lost 5 bases to trimming and J lost 6 bases, with 12 bases between them. This CDR3 is 13 amino acids long. CDR1 and CDR2 from the germline V gene are LNHNV and YYDKDF (reference sequence). The CDR3 loop reads CATSSMWGDTQYF. The CDR3 DNA sequence: TGTGCCACCAGCTCAATGTGGGGGGATACGCAGTATTTT.